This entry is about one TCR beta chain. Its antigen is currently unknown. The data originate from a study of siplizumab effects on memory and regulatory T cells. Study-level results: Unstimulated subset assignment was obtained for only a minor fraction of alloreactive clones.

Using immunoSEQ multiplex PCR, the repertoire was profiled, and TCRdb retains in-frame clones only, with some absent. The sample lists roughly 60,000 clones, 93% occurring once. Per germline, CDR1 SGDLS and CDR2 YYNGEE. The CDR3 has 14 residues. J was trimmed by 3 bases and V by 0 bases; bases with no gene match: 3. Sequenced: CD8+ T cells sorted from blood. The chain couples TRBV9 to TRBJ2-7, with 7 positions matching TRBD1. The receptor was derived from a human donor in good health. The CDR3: CASSVGNRGYEQYF. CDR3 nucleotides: TGTGCCAGCAGCGTAGGAAACAGGGGCTACGAGCAGTACTTC. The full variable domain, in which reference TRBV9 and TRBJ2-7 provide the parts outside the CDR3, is DSGVTQTPKHLITATGQRVTLRCSPRSGDLSVYWYQQSLDQGLQFLIQYYNGEERAKGNILERFSAQQFPDLHSELNLSSLELGDSALYFCASSVGNRGYEQYFGPGTRLTVT.